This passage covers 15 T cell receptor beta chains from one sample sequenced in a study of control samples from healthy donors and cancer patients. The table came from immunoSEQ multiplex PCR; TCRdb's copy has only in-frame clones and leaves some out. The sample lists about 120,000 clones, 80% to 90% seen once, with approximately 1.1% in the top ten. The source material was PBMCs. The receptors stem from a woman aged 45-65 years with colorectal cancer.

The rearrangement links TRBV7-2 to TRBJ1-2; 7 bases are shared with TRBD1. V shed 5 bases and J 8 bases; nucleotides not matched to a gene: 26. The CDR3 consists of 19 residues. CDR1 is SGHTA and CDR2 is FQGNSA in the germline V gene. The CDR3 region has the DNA TGTGCCAGCAGCCCGGTCCTAAGCGGACAGGTGCGCGGGATGGGAGGCTACACCTTC. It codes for CASSPVLSGQVRGMGGYTF.

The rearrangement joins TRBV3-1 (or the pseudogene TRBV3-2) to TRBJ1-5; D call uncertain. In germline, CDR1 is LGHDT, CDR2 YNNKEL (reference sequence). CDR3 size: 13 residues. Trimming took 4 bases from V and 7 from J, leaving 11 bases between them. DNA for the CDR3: TGTGCCAGCAGCCCACGGGCTCGACAGCCCCAGCATTTT. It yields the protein CASSPRARQPQHF.

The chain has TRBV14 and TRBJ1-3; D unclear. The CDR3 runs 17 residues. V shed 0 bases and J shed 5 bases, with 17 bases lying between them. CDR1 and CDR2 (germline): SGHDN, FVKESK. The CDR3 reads CASSQDQIGFRRNTIYF. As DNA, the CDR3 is TGTGCCAGCAGCCAAGATCAGATAGGATTCCGTCGAAACACCATATATTTT.

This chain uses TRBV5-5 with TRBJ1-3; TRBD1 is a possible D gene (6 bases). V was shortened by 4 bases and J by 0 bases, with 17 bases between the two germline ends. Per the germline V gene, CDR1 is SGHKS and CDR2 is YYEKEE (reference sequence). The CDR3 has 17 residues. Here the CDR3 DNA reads TGTGCCAGCAGCCTTCTTCAAGGACAGAACTCTGGAAACACCATATATTTT. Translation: CASSLLQGQNSGNTIYF.

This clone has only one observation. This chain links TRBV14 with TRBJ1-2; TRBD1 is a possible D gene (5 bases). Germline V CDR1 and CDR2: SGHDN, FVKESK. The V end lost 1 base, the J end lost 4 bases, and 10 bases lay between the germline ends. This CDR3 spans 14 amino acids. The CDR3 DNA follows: TGTGCCAGCAGCCAAGCCAGGGAATCCTATGGCTACACCTTC. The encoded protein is CASSQARESYGYTF. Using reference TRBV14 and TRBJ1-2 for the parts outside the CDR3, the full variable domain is EAGVTQFPSHSVIEKGQTVTLRCDPISGHDNLYWYRRVMGKEIKFLLHFVKESKQDESGMPNNRFLAERTGGTYSTLKVQPAELEDSGVYFCASSQARESYGYTFGSGTRLTVV.

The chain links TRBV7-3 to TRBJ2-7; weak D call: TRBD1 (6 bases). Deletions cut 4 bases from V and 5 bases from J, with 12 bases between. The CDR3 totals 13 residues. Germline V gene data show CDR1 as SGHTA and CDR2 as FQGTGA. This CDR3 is CASSSRDTNEQYF. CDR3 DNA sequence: TGTGCCAGCAGCTCCCGGGACACTAACGAGCAGTACTTC.

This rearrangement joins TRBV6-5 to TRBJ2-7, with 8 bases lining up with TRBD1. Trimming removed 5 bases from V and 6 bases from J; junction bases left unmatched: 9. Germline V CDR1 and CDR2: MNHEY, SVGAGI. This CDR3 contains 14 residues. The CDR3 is CASSTGTGLAEQYF. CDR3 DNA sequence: TGTGCCAGCAGTACCGGGACAGGACTCGCCGAGCAGTACTTC.

DNA for the CDR3: TGTGCCAGCAGTTTCGGCACCTTAGCCTCCTACGAGCAGTACTTC. Translating it yields CASSFGTLASYEQYF. This chain joins TRBV27 and TRBJ2-7, with D hard to call. The germline V gene encodes CDR1 MNHEY and CDR2 SMNVEV (reference sequence). The length of the CDR3 is 15 residues. V lost 3 bases and J lost 0, with 12 bases in between.

CDR3 bases: TGTGCCAGCAGACCCGACGGAAATTATAATTCACCCCTCCACTTT. Amino acids: CASRPDGNYNSPLHF. The chain is built from TRBV28 and TRBJ1-6; D gene uncertain. Trimming stripped 6 bases from V and 4 bases from J, with 13 bases between. CDR1 and CDR2 (germline): MDHEN, SYDVKM. This CDR3 contains 15 residues.

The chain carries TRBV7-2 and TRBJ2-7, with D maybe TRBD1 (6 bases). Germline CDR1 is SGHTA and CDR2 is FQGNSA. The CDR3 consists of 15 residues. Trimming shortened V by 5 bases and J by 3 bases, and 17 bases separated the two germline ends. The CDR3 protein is CASSTQQGWGYEQYF. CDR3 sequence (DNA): TGTGCCAGCAGCACCCAACAGGGATGGGGCTACGAGCAGTACTTC.

CDR3 loop: CASSQGRYQFF. CDR3 bases: TGTGCCAGCAGCCAAGGTCGGTACCAGTTCTTC. V and J are TRBV3-1 (or the pseudogene TRBV3-2) and TRBJ2-1; no clear D. Germline lookup yields CDR1 LGHDT and CDR2 YNNKEL (reference sequence). This CDR3 is 11 amino acids long. Trimming cost V 1 base and J 13 bases, with 8 bases left between them.

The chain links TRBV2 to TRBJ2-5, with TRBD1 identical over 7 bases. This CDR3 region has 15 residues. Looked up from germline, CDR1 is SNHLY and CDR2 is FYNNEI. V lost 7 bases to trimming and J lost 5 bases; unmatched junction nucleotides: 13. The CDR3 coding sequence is TGTGCCAGCAAGACCAACAGGGGTCGAGGGGAGACCCAGTACTTC. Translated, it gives CASKTNRGRGETQYF.

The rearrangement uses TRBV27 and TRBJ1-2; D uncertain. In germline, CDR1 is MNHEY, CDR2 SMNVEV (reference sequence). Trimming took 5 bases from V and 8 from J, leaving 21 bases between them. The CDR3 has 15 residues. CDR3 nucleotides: TGTGCCAGCAGTCCCCAGAATAGAGATTCTATGGGCTACACCTTC. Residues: CASSPQNRDSMGYTF.

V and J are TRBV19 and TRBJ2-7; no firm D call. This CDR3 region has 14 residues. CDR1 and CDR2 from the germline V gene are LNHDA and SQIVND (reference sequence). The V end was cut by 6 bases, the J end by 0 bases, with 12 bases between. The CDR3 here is CASRESTHSYEQYF. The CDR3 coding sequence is TGTGCCAGTAGGGAGAGTACACACTCCTACGAGCAGTACTTC.

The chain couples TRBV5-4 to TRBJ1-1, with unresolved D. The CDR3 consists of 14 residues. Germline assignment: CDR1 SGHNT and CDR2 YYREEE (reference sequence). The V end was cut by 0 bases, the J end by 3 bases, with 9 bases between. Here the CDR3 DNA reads TGTGCCAGCAGCTTGGGCGCTGCTGACACTGAAGCTTTCTTT. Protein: CASSLGAADTEAFF.